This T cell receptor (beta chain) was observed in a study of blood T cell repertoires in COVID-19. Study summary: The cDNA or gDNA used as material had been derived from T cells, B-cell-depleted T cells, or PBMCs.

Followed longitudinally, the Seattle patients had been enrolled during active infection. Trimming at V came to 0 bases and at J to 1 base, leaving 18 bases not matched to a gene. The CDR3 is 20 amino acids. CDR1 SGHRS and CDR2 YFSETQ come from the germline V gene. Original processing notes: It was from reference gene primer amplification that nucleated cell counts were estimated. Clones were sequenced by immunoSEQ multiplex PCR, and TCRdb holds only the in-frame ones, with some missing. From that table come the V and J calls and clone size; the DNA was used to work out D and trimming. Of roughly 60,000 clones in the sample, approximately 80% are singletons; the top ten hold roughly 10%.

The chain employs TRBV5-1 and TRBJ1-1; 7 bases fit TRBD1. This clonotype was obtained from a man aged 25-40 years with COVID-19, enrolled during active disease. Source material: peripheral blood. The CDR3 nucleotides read TGCGCCAGCAGCTTGGCGGTAGGGGGCAGAAGTAATTTTGAGAACACTGAAGCTTTCTTT. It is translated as CASSLAVGGRSNFENTEAFF.